A selection of T cell receptor beta chains follows, all from one sample in a study of blood T cells in healthy people across ages. MiXCR, run by TCRdb on the 5' RACE reads, gives a single entry per CDR3 protein. The sample lists about 1.6 million distinct CDR3 sequences, 30% to 35% occurring once. The specimen was blood. The origin of the receptors is a woman aged 25 to 39 in good health. Each CDR3 is given with its conserved first and last residue. D genes are given only for firm matches. The size entry is marked missing in some rows and otherwise reads once, few, many or a size class.

D gene	clone size	V gene	CDR3 length	J gene	CDR3 DNA	CDR3 protein
-	-	TRBV9	14	TRBJ1-1	TGTGCCAGCAGCCGGGACGGGAGGAACACTGAAGCTTTCTTT	CASSRDGRNTEAFF
TRBD1	-	TRBV2	14	TRBJ2-7	TGTGCCAGCAATGAGCCGGGACAGGGTGGCGAGCAGTACTTC	CASNEPGQGGEQYF
-	few	TRBV20-1	13	TRBJ2-1	TGCAGTGCTAGAGTCCCTAGCCGTCATGAGCAGTTCTTC	CSARVPSRHEQFF
-	-	TRBV20-1	12	TRBJ1-2	TGCACCATTCGCGTCGGGGTTTATGGCTACACCTTC	CTIRVGVYGYTF
-	few	TRBV5-1	14	TRBJ1-1	TGCGCCAGCAGCTTGGTACAGGGACACACTGAAGCTTTCTTT	CASSLVQGHTEAFF
TRBD1	-	TRBV25-1	16	TRBJ2-3	TGTGCCAGCAGTACCTCGAGACAGGGGGGTCCAGATACGCAGTATTTT	CASSTSRQGGPDTQYF
TRBD1	-	TRBV18	15	TRBJ2-7	TGTGCCAGCTCACACCCGGACAGGGTGGCCTACGAGCAGTACTTC	CASSHPDRVAYEQYF
-	few	TRBV27	14	TRBJ2-1	TGTGCCAGCAGTGCTAAGCCCCTATACAATGAGCAGTTCTTC	CASSAKPLYNEQFF
TRBD2	-	TRBV5-1	18	TRBJ2-1	TGCGCCAGCGGGGACGGGACTAGCGGGAGGCAGAGAAGGAATGAGCAGTTCTTC	CASGDGTSGRQRRNEQFF
-	-	TRBV29-1	11	TRBJ1-1	TGCAGCGTGGGCGGGGGTTCCGACGCTTTCTTT	CSVGGGSDAFF
-	-	TRBV5-5	16	TRBJ2-1	TGTGCCAGCAGCTTAATGACTCAAAGCTCCTACAATGAGCAGTTCTTC	CASSLMTQSSYNEQFF
-	-	TRBV27	15	TRBJ2-2	TGTGCCAGCAGCAAAGGGTGGGGATACACCGGGGAGCTGTTTTTT	CASSKGWGYTGELFF
TRBD2	many	TRBV29-1	14	TRBJ2-5	TGCAGCGTAGCGGGACTAGCGGATCAAGAGACCCAGTACTTC	CSVAGLADQETQYF
TRBD1	-	TRBV19	14	TRBJ1-5	TGTGCCAGTAATTCTCCAGGGGGCGGTCAGCCCCAGCATTTT	CASNSPGGGQPQHF
TRBD1	-	TRBV6-6	17	TRBJ1-4	TGTGCCAGCAGTTACTCTGCAACAGGGGTTTTGGATGAAAAACGGTTTTTT	CASSYSATGVLDEKRFF
TRBD2	few	TRBV27	15	TRBJ2-7	TGTGCCAGCAGTGACGGGACGGGGGGGAACTACGAGCAGTACTTC	CASSDGTGGNYEQYF
-	-	TRBV2	12	TRBJ2-2	TGTGCCAGCCGGCGGGGAACCGGGGAGCTGTTTTTT	CASRRGTGELFF
-	few	TRBV29-1	15	TRBJ2-4	TGCAGCGTTTTAACAGGGAGGGCGACCAAAAACATTCAGTACTTC	CSVLTGRATKNIQYF
-	few	TRBV29-1	14	TRBJ1-2	TGCAGCGTTGAAGATCGTGGCAGGGTAAATGGCTACACCTTC	CSVEDRGRVNGYTF
TRBD1	-	TRBV6-2/TRBV6-3	14	TRBJ2-1	TGTGCCACCGGGAGGGACAGGGGGAGAAATGAGCAGTTCTTC	CATGRDRGRNEQFF
TRBD1	-	TRBV6-2/TRBV6-3	16	TRBJ1-1	TGTGCCAGCTCCGGCCATTCCGGGACAGTGAACACTGAAGCTTTCTTT	CASSGHSGTVNTEAFF
-	-	TRBV7-3	15	TRBJ2-1	TGTGCCAGCAGCCCTCGGGGACGACGCACGGATGAGCAGTTCTTC	CASSPRGRRTDEQFF
TRBD2	many	TRBV20-1	14	TRBJ2-1	TGCAGTGCCAGAGGCGGGGGGAAGTACAATGAGCAGTTCTTC	CSARGGGKYNEQFF
-	-	TRBV7-9	13	TRBJ1-1	TGTGCCGGGGGGGCAGCAGTTGGCACTGAAGCTTTCTTT	CAGGAAVGTEAFF
TRBD1	-	TRBV25-1	13	TRBJ1-1	TGTGCCAGCAGACACCAGGGGGCCACTGAAGCTTTCTTT	CASRHQGATEAFF
-	few	TRBV29-1	15	TRBJ2-3	TGCAGCGTTAGTGGACTCCAGGTGGGCACAGATACGCAGTATTTT	CSVSGLQVGTDTQYF
TRBD1	-	TRBV29-1	12	TRBJ1-2	TGCAGCGGCGGACAGGAAAAAAATGGCTACACCTTC	CSGGQEKNGYTF
-	-	TRBV29-1	14	TRBJ2-7	TGCAGCGTTGGAGCAGGCTTATTGGTCTACGAGCAGTACTTC	CSVGAGLLVYEQYF
-	-	TRBV20-1	13	TRBJ2-4	TGCAGTGCTAGAGATGCCGGTCCGAACATTCAGTACTTC	CSARDAGPNIQYF
-	-	TRBV20-1	14	TRBJ2-7	TGCAGTGCTAGAAGAGGATCACCCCTCTCCGAGCAGTACTTC	CSARRGSPLSEQYF
TRBD1	-	TRBV18	16	TRBJ1-1	TGTGCCAGCTCACCAGGACAGGGGGTAGGGGACACTGAAGCTTTCTTT	CASSPGQGVGDTEAFF
-	-	TRBV3-1	15	TRBJ2-1	TGTGCCAGCAGCCAAGGGAGGGGGGGCCTCAATGAGCAGTTCTTC	CASSQGRGGLNEQFF
-	-	TRBV11-2	14	TRBJ1-4	TGTGCCAGCAGCGGGGGTCTCCTTAATGAAAAACTGTTTTTT	CASSGGLLNEKLFF
-	-	TRBV5-1	15	TRBJ2-3	TGCGCCAGCAGCCCCGCCCGGGACTCCAGAGATACGCAGTATTTT	CASSPARDSRDTQYF
TRBD1	-	TRBV20-1	15	TRBJ2-3	TGCAGTGCTAAATTGGGGACAGAGGTTCGAGGTACGCAGTATTTT	CSAKLGTEVRGTQYF
-	few	TRBV6-2/TRBV6-3	14	TRBJ1-2	TGTGCCAGCAGGCCCGGAGGGGCGAACTATGGCTACACCTTC	CASRPGGANYGYTF
-	few	TRBV7-8	16	TRBJ2-1	TGTGCCAGCAGCTTAAAGAGGTTAGGGTATGGGAATGAGCAGTTCTTC	CASSLKRLGYGNEQFF
-	few	TRBV27	12	TRBJ2-7	TGTGCCAGCAGTTCCGCCCACTACGAGCAGTACTTC	CASSSAHYEQYF
TRBD1	-	TRBV6-4	18	TRBJ1-5	TGTGCCAGCAGGCGGAAAAGGACAGGGGGCCTTAGCAATCAGCCCCAGCATTTT	CASRRKRTGGLSNQPQHF
-	-	TRBV27	15	TRBJ2-7	TGTGCCAGCAGCCTAGGGGGGCCCTACGGCTACGAGCAGTACTTC	CASSLGGPYGYEQYF
-	-	TRBV20-1	17	TRBJ2-7	TGCAGTGCTAGAGATAGGGGCTTGAGCGATAGCTCCTACGAGCAGTACTTC	CSARDRGLSDSSYEQYF
-	-	TRBV9	16	TRBJ1-2	TGTGCCAGCAGCGCGAAACCCGGGACAAGTAACTATGGCTACACCTTC	CASSAKPGTSNYGYTF
-	-	TRBV20-1	11	TRBJ2-7	TGCAGTGCCAAGGAGGCCTACGAGCAGTACTTC	CSAKEAYEQYF
-	-	TRBV4-1	15	TRBJ1-1	TGCGCCAGCAGCCAAGGTCGGGGGGGCAACACTGAAGCTTTCTTT	CASSQGRGGNTEAFF
TRBD2	-	TRBV5-1	17	TRBJ2-7	TGCGCCAGCAGCCCCAGACTAGCGGGGGGGGTTTTCTACGAGCAGTACTTC	CASSPRLAGGVFYEQYF